This record covers a single T cell receptor (beta chain). The sample originates from a study of blood T cell repertoires in COVID-19. Study-level information: Whether acute or convalescent, the COVID-19 samples came from the United States, Italy and Spain. From T cells, B-cell-depleted T cells, or PBMCs came the material, which was cDNA or gDNA.

Sequenced by immunoSEQ multiplex PCR; TCRdb stores in-frame clones only, minus some. Among about 120,000 clones listed, approximately 80% were seen once. Sequencing used peripheral blood. The origin of this receptor is a human donor in a cohort sampled during active COVID-19.

CDR3 amino acids: CASSLQFGDRVKGYTF. The CDR3 nucleotides read TGTGCCAGCAGCTTGCAGTTCGGGGACAGGGTTAAGGGCTACACCTTC. The gene calls are TRBV5-4 and TRBJ1-2, with TRBD1 matching 9 bases. Germline trimming cut 1 base from V and 8 bases from J; bases unmatched to any gene: 12. Germline V gives CDR1 SGHNT, CDR2 YYREEE (reference sequence). The CDR3 runs to 16 residues.